The clone carrying this T cell receptor (beta chain) appeared once. Its antigen remains unidentified. This sample is drawn from a study of cytomegalovirus exposure and HLA in healthy donors. In the study overall: Per a later analysis, the approximately 620 first-cohort and 120 validation repertoires shared one platform.

The CDR3 covers 15 residues. V shed 8 bases and J shed 2 bases, with 18 bases lying between them. Germline CDR1 and CDR2: KGHSH and LQKENI. Method: immunoSEQ multiplex PCR; TCRdb's copy keeps in-frame clones and lacks some. The sample contains approximately 190,000 clones, approximately 84% of which appear only once. General study points: Rare TCR sequences predominated, though certain public TCRs were found in many donors.

The chain carries TRBV18 and TRBJ2-5; TRBD1 might be the D (5 bases). This sequence was found in a man younger than 30 in good health and CMV-seropositive. The sample taken for sequencing was PBMCs. The DNA for the CDR3 is TGTGCCAGCAGTCCTTGGCAGGACAAACAAGAGACCCAGTACTTC. Translated, it gives CASSPWQDKQETQYF.